The rows below give T cell receptor beta chains drawn from one sample of a study of cytomegalovirus exposure and HLA in healthy donors. Sequenced by immunoSEQ multiplex PCR; TCRdb stores in-frame clones only, minus some. The sample has more than 140,000 clones, over 60% seen once. The material sequenced was PBMCs. The receptor set was obtained from a young woman in good health and CMV-seropositive. Each CDR3 is given with its conserved first and last residue. Fields, in order: D gene, V gene, clone size, J gene, CDR3 protein, CDR3 DNA. D genes are given only for firm matches. Expanded clones are given a class, and other clones once, few, many or no size at all.

D: TRBD1
V: TRBV14
size: -
J: TRBJ1-1
CDR3: CASSQDRLRGEAFF
DNA: TGTGCCAGCAGCCAAGATCGGCTCAGGGGGGAGGCTTTCTTT

D: -
V: TRBV21-1
size: few
J: TRBJ1-5
CDR3: CASSCTGTSKASGNQPQHF
DNA: TGTGCCAGCAGTTGCACCGGGACATCCAAGGCATCCGGCAATCAGCCCCAGCATTTT

D: TRBD2
V: TRBV18
size: few
J: TRBJ2-1
CDR3: CASFLGLAGDNEQFF
DNA: TGTGCCAGCTTCCTTGGACTAGCGGGAGACAATGAGCAGTTCTTC

D: TRBD1
V: TRBV7-6
size: -
J: TRBJ1-1
CDR3: CASSTNRGMNTEAFF
DNA: TGTGCCAGCAGCACGAACAGGGGAATGAACACTGAAGCTTTCTTT

D: TRBD2
V: TRBV6-1
size: -
J: TRBJ2-3
CDR3: CASRSGSGGDTQYF
DNA: TGTGCCAGCAGGTCGGGTAGCGGGGGAGATACGCAGTATTTT

D: -
V: TRBV30
size: -
J: TRBJ1-5
CDR3: CAWSVGRPGQPQHF
DNA: TGTGCCTGGAGTGTGGGCAGACCGGGGCAGCCCCAGCATTTT

D: -
V: TRBV11-2
size: -
J: TRBJ2-7
CDR3: CASSLELDSVYEQYF
DNA: TGTGCCAGCAGCTTAGAATTGGACTCTGTATACGAGCAGTACTTC

D: -
V: TRBV20-1
size: few
J: TRBJ1-1
CDR3: CSASAASF
DNA: TGCAGTGCTAGCGCGGCCTCCTTT

D: -
V: TRBV28
size: -
J: TRBJ2-3
CDR3: CASSFQNTDTQYF
DNA: TGTGCCAGCAGTTTCCAGAATACAGATACGCAGTATTTT

D: TRBD1
V: TRBV6-1
size: few
J: TRBJ1-1
CDR3: CASRAGTGGNTEAFF
DNA: TGTGCCAGCAGGGCCGGGACAGGGGGGAACACTGAAGCTTTCTTT

D: TRBD1
V: TRBV27
size: few
J: TRBJ2-1
CDR3: CASSLGQGAWNEQFF
DNA: TGTGCCAGCAGTTTAGGACAGGGGGCTTGGAATGAGCAGTTCTTC

D: TRBD1
V: TRBV5-1
size: -
J: TRBJ1-4
CDR3: CASSGQAINEKLFF
DNA: TGCGCCAGCTCCGGACAGGCCATAAATGAAAAACTGTTTTTT

D: -
V: TRBV10-3
size: -
J: TRBJ2-7
CDR3: CATTKGTGTAGPSSYEQYF
DNA: TGTGCCACCACTAAGGGAACCGGGACAGCGGGTCCGAGCTCCTACGAGCAGTACTTC

D: TRBD1
V: TRBV6-1
size: -
J: TRBJ2-7
CDR3: CASTWRQGDAEQYF
DNA: TGTGCCAGCACATGGAGGCAGGGGGACGCCGAGCAGTACTTC

D: -
V: TRBV5-6
size: -
J: TRBJ1-6
CDR3: CASSLLGQSLHF
DNA: TGTGCCAGCAGCCTCCTAGGACAATCCCTCCACTTT

D: -
V: TRBV5-6
size: -
J: TRBJ2-7
CDR3: CASSKTSDSSYEQYF
DNA: TGTGCCAGCAGCAAGACAAGTGACAGTTCCTACGAGCAGTACTTC

D: -
V: TRBV7-3
size: -
J: TRBJ2-7
CDR3: CASSHYEQYF
DNA: TGTGCCAGCAGCCATTACGAGCAGTACTTC

D: -
V: TRBV2
size: few
J: TRBJ1-5
CDR3: CASSEALGGIQPQHF
DNA: TGTGCCAGCAGTGAAGCGCTGGGGGGGATCCAGCCCCAGCATTTT

D: -
V: TRBV6-4
size: -
J: TRBJ2-3
CDR3: CASSESGTTDTQYF
DNA: TGTGCCAGCAGTGAGAGCGGTACCACAGATACGCAGTATTTT

D: TRBD1
V: TRBV7-3
size: few
J: TRBJ1-2
CDR3: CASSLQGGYGYTF
DNA: TGTGCCAGCAGCTTACAGGGGGGCTATGGCTACACCTTC

D: -
V: TRBV12-1
size: once
J: TRBJ2-7
CDR3: CASSPLGQGGIEQYF
DNA: TGTGCCAGCAGCCCTTTAGGTCAGGGAGGGATCGAGCAGTACTTC

D: -
V: TRBV5-4
size: -
J: TRBJ1-1
CDR3: CASSSRGGAFF
DNA: TGTGCCAGCAGCTCACGGGGGGGCGCTTTCTTT

D: TRBD2
V: TRBV5-1
size: -
J: TRBJ2-1
CDR3: CASSLGTSGSYNEQFF
DNA: TGCGCCAGCAGCTTGGGGACTAGCGGGAGCTACAATGAGCAGTTCTTC

D: -
V: TRBV2
size: -
J: TRBJ2-3
CDR3: CASSDMVRSRDTQYF
DNA: TGTGCCAGCAGTGATATGGTTAGGAGCAGAGATACGCAGTATTTT

D: TRBD1
V: TRBV2
size: -
J: TRBJ1-2
CDR3: CASSEGGTANYGYTF
DNA: TGTGCCAGCAGTGAAGGTGGGACAGCGAACTATGGCTACACCTTC

D: -
V: TRBV6-5
size: -
J: TRBJ2-5
CDR3: CASSYSSEGETQYF
DNA: TGTGCCAGCAGTTACTCGAGCGAGGGAGAGACCCAGTACTTC